The rows below give T cell receptor beta chains drawn from one sample of a study of regulatory T cells in long-lasting Graves disease. One entry per CDR3 protein, called by TCRdb with MiXCR from the multiplex PCR reads. The sample contains 650,000 to 700,000 distinct CDR3 sequences, about 30% of which appear only once. The sequencing here drew on peripheral blood mononuclear cells (PBMCs), taken when the disease was refractory, from a patient treated with antithyroid drugs. The receptors were sampled from a female donor with Graves disease. CDR3s include the opening cysteine and the closing phenylalanine or tryptophan. D genes are given only for firm matches. Not all rows give a size; the values are once, few, many and, for expanded clones, a class.

TRBJ2-2,TRBD2,few,TRBV19,CASSIPAGELELFF,TGTGCCAGTAGTATACCAGCGGGAGAGCTGGAGCTGTTTTTT
TRBJ1-1,.,.,TRBV30,CAWSVRGGRGTEAFF,TGTGCCTGGAGTGTACGCGGGGGCAGGGGCACTGAAGCTTTCTTT
TRBJ2-7,TRBD2,few,TRBV6-1,CATGTSGSSYEQYF,TGTGCCACCGGGACTAGCGGATCCTCCTACGAGCAGTACTTC
TRBJ1-2,.,many,TRBV28,CATDTGSYGYTF,TGTGCCACCGATACTGGGTCCTATGGCTACACCTTC
TRBJ1-4,TRBD1,.,TRBV7-9,CASSSRDRANEKLFF,TGTGCCAGCAGCTCACGGGACAGGGCGAATGAAAAACTGTTTTTT
TRBJ2-7,.,few,TRBV6-1,CASLPGFGEQYF,TGTGCCAGCCTTCCAGGCTTCGGCGAGCAGTACTTC
TRBJ1-2,TRBD1,.,TRBV5-1,CASSPGTEIYGYTF,TGCGCCAGCAGCCCCGGGACAGAGATATATGGCTACACCTTC
TRBJ1-2,TRBD1,.,TRBV5-1,CASSSGDRQDGYTF,TGCGCCAGCAGCTCCGGGGACAGACAGGATGGCTACACCTTC
TRBJ1-5,.,few,TRBV28,CASSSPTEGSNQPQHF,TGTGCCAGCAGTTCCCCGACAGAGGGGAGCAATCAGCCCCAGCATTTT
TRBJ1-4,.,.,TRBV7-2,CASSLPERVGSEKLFF,TGTGCCAGCAGCTTACCTGAGCGGGTTGGGAGCGAAAAACTGTTTTTT
TRBJ2-5,.,many,TRBV12-3/TRBV12-4,CASSFDDYQETQYF,TGTGCCAGCAGTTTTGACGACTACCAAGAGACCCAGTACTTC
TRBJ1-1,TRBD1,few,TRBV2,CASSEEDRDPEAFF,TGTGCCAGCAGTGAAGAGGACAGGGACCCTGAAGCTTTCTTT
TRBJ1-2,.,.,TRBV12-3/TRBV12-4,CAGSLGVAYGYTF,TGTGCCGGCAGTTTAGGGGTCGCCTATGGCTACACCTTC
TRBJ1-3,.,.,TRBV20-1,CSARPSHVSGNTIYF,TGCAGTGCTAGACCCTCACACGTCTCTGGAAACACCATATATTTT
TRBJ2-6,.,.,TRBV5-1,CASSSSPGRGRFGANVLTF,TGCGCCAGCAGCTCATCACCGGGACGAGGTCGCTTTGGGGCCAACGTCCTGACTTTC
TRBJ1-4,.,few,TRBV7-9,CASSPSGPTNEKLFF,TGTGCCAGCAGCCCATCAGGACCAACTAATGAAAAACTGTTTTTT
TRBJ2-5,TRBD2,.,TRBV20-1,CSASVAGGFAETQYF,TGCAGTGCTAGCGTTGCGGGAGGGTTCGCTGAGACCCAGTACTTC
TRBJ2-7,TRBD1,.,TRBV20-1,CSAIERGTGIYEQYF,TGCAGTGCTATTGAGCGTGGGACAGGGATATACGAGCAGTACTTC
TRBJ1-5,.,.,TRBV12-3/TRBV12-4,CASSLGAGHYSNQPQHF,TGTGCCAGCAGTTTAGGGGCCGGGCACTATAGCAATCAGCCCCAGCATTTT
TRBJ2-7,TRBD1,many,TRBV2,CASSEAGQGAYEQYF,TGTGCCAGCAGTGAAGCGGGACAGGGGGCCTACGAGCAGTACTTC
TRBJ1-5,.,.,TRBV12-3/TRBV12-4,CASSLSVGGALSNQPQHF,TGTGCCAGCAGTTTAAGTGTGGGGGGGGCCCTTAGCAATCAGCCCCAGCATTTT
TRBJ2-7,TRBD2,.,TRBV9,CASSVQGLGNYEQYF,TGTGCCAGCAGCGTACAGGGACTAGGAAACTACGAGCAGTACTTC
TRBJ1-6,.,few,TRBV25-1,CASSDHQGNDSPLHF,TGTGCCAGCAGCGACCATCAGGGGAACGATTCACCCCTCCACTTT
TRBJ2-2,TRBD2,few,TRBV6-1,CASRGLAGVLAGELFF,TGTGCCAGCAGGGGACTAGCGGGAGTTTTGGCCGGGGAGCTGTTTTTT
TRBJ1-5,.,few,TRBV27,CASSLEFGQPQHF,TGTGCCAGCAGTTTAGAGTTTGGGCAGCCCCAGCATTTT
TRBJ1-5,.,few,TRBV12-3/TRBV12-4,CASRFGGNQPQHF,TGTGCCAGCCGTTTTGGGGGAAATCAGCCCCAGCATTTT
TRBJ2-3,.,many,TRBV28,CASSLRLADTQYF,TGTGCCAGCAGTTTACGCTTGGCAGATACGCAGTATTTT
TRBJ1-4,.,.,TRBV19,CASSLHEEKLFF,TGTGCCAGTAGCCTCCATGAAGAAAAACTGTTTTTT
TRBJ2-7,TRBD2,many,TRBV12-3/TRBV12-4,CASSLARGGRVYEQYF,TGTGCCAGCAGTTTAGCGCGCGGGGGGCGCGTCTACGAGCAGTACTTC
TRBJ2-7,.,.,TRBV7-3,CASSPEGASYEQYF,TGTGCCAGCAGCCCTGAGGGAGCGTCCTACGAGCAGTACTTC
TRBJ1-2,.,.,TRBV30,CAWSTTGYGYTF,TGTGCCTGGAGTACAACAGGGTATGGCTACACCTTC
TRBJ1-1,.,few,TRBV29-1,CSVEGQVNTEAFF,TGCAGCGTTGAAGGGCAGGTGAACACTGAAGCTTTCTTT
TRBJ1-1,TRBD1,few,TRBV29-1,CSVLTGLNTEAFF,TGCAGCGTCCTGACAGGGCTGAACACTGAAGCTTTCTTT
TRBJ1-5,.,.,TRBV19,CASTVSGAQPQHF,TGTGCCAGTACCGTCTCAGGGGCTCAGCCCCAGCATTTT
TRBJ2-7,TRBD1,.,TRBV6-5,CASSSTGPPTKVQYF,TGTGCCAGCAGTTCGACAGGGCCCCCTACGAAGGTGCAGTACTTC
TRBJ1-1,TRBD1,once,TRBV30,CAWRPRDRGTGEFEAFF,TGTGCCTGGAGGCCGCGAGACAGGGGGACAGGGGAATTTGAAGCTTTCTTT
TRBJ1-3,.,.,TRBV6-1,CASSETQPQTVSGNTIYF,TGTGCCAGCAGTGAAACCCAACCACAGACAGTCTCTGGAAACACCATATATTTT
TRBJ2-2,TRBD2,.,TRBV14,CASSQDVAGTTGELFF,TGTGCCAGCAGCCAAGATGTAGCGGGAACTACCGGGGAGCTGTTTTTT
TRBJ1-6,TRBD1,.,TRBV7-6,CASSEHRGVWKNSPLHF,TGTGCCAGCAGCGAGCACAGGGGGGTATGGAAGAATTCACCCCTCCACTTT
TRBJ1-4,.,.,TRBV7-8,CASSLVDTGRIEKLFF,TGTGCCAGCAGCTTGGTAGACACGGGGAGAATTGAAAAACTGTTTTTT
TRBJ1-2,TRBD1,few,TRBV2,CASNGQGASYGYTF,TGTGCCAGCAACGGACAGGGGGCAAGCTATGGCTACACCTTC
TRBJ1-1,.,many,TRBV12-3/TRBV12-4,CASRLGGGTEAFF,TGTGCCAGCAGACTTGGAGGGGGCACTGAAGCTTTCTTT
TRBJ2-7,.,few,TRBV6-1,CASSGTRGDPYYEQYF,TGTGCCAGCAGTGGAACCCGTGGGGACCCTTACTACGAGCAGTACTTC
TRBJ1-1,.,.,TRBV19,CASRVEAEAFF,TGTGCCAGCAGGGTTGAGGCTGAAGCTTTCTTT